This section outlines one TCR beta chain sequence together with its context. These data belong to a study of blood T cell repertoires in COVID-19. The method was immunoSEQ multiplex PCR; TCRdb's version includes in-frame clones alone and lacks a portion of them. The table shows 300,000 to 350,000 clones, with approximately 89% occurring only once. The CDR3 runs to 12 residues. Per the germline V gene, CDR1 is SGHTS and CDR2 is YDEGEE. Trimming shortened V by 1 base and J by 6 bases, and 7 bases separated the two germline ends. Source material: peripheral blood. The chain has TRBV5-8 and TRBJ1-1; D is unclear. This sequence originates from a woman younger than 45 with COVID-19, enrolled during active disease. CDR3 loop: CASSLSPAEAFF. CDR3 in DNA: TGTGCCAGCAGCTTGTCTCCGGCTGAAGCTTTCTTT.